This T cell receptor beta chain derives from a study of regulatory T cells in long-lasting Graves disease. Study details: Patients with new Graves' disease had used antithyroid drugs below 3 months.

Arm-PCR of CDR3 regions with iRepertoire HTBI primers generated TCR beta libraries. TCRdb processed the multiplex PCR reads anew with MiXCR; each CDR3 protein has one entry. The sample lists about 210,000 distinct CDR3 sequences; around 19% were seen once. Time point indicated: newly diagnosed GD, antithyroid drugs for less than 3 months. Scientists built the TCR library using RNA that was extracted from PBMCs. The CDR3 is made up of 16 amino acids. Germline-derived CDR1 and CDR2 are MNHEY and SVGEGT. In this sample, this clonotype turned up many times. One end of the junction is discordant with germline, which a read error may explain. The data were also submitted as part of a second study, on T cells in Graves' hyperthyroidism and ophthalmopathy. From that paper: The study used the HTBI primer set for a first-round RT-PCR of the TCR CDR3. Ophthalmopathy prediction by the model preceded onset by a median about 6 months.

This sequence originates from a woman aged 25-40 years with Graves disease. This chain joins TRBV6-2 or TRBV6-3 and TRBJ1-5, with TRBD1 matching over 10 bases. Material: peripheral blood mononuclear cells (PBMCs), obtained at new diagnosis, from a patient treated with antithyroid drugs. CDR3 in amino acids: CGSSPRDRGSNQPQHF. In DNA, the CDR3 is TGTGGCAGCAGTCCACGGGACAGGGGAAGCAATCAGCCCCAGCATTTT.